The rows below give T cell receptor beta chains drawn from one sample of a study of shared clonotypes between healthy human individuals. Profiled with immunoSEQ multiplex PCR; TCRdb holds only in-frame clones, not every one. Among more than 2 million clones listed, around 93% were seen once. The source material was naive CD8+ T cells from PBMCs. These receptors came from a man younger than 30 in good health. Some clones in this sample may be carry-over from other donors' samples. Each CDR3 is given without its conserved first and last residue. Clone size, where shown, is once, few, many, or a class for clones that have expanded.

clone size,CDR3 length,J gene,V gene,CDR3 protein
NA,17,TRBJ2-4,TRBV4-1,ASSHHSGRGVRVKNIQY
NA,12,TRBJ2-1,TRBV28,ASSFRALPLEQF
NA,12,TRBJ2-5,TRBV28,ASSWTGRGETQY
once,12,TRBJ2-7,TRBV27,ASKGTSGSYEQY
NA,13,TRBJ1-5,TRBV27,ASSPMEGSNQPQH
NA,13,TRBJ1-1,TRBV15,ATSKSGTGRTEAF
NA,13,TRBJ2-1,TRBV15,ATTRNRAAYNEQF
NA,16,TRBJ2-6,TRBV5-1,ASSSSGGAPLGANVLT
once,14,TRBJ2-5,TRBV11-1,ASSPHRPRVQETQY
NA,14,TRBJ1-4,TRBV7-8,ASSPRDRGFGEKLF
NA,16,TRBJ2-7,TRBV7-3,ASSLVGSESIQRYEQY
NA,12,TRBJ2-7,TRBV27,ASSLRASSYEQY
NA,7,TRBJ1-2,TRBV7-9,ASSPPWT
NA,12,TRBJ2-3,TRBV7-9,AGETGPSSDTQY
NA,12,TRBJ2-5,TRBV5-6,ASSLGTSVETQY
NA,14,TRBJ2-5,TRBV27,ASSPGLAGNQETQY
once,13,TRBJ2-2,TRBV11-3,ASSPRQGAAGELF
NA,11,TRBJ1-2,TRBV14,ASSQGWGYGYT
NA,10,TRBJ1-1,TRBV7-9,ASSGNRSEAF
NA,14,TRBJ2-2,TRBV4-1,ASRYRDTIKTGELF
NA,10,TRBJ1-1,TRBV18,ASSPPEAEAF
NA,11,TRBJ2-1,TRBV15,ATSESESAEQF
NA,12,TRBJ2-1,TRBV28,ASSHGTSGRGQF